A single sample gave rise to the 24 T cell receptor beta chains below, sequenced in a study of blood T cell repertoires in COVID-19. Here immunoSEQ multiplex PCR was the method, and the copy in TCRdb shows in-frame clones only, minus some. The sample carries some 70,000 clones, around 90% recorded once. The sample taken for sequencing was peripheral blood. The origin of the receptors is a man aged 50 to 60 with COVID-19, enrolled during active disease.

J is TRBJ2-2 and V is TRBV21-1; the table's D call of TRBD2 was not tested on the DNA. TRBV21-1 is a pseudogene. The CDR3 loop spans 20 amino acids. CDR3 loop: CASSKGEGLAEDANTGELFF. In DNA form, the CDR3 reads TGTGCCAGCAGCAAAGGAGAGGGACTAGCGGAAGACGCGAACACCGGGGAGCTGTTTTTT.

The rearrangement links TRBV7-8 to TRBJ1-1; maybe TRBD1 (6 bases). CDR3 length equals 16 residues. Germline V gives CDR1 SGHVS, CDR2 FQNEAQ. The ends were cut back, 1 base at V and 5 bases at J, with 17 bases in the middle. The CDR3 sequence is CASSLDRARGGTEAFF. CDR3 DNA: TGTGCCAGCAGCTTAGATCGGGCGAGAGGGGGAACTGAAGCTTTCTTT.

CDR3 nucleotide sequence: TGTGCCAGCACCCAAAGGGCCCTAGCCTCCTACGAGCAGTACTTC. Amino acids: CASTQRALASYEQYF. The chain carries TRBV6-5 and TRBJ2-7; perhaps TRBD2 as D (5 bases). The V end was cut by 7 bases, the J end by 0 bases, with 16 bases between. Per germline, CDR1 MNHEY and CDR2 SVGAGI. This CDR3 comprises 15 residues.

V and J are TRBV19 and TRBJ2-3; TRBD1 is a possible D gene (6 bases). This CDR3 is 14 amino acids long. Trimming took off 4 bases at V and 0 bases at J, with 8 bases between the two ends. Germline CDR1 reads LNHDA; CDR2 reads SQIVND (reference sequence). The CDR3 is CASSKTGSTDTQYF. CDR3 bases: TGTGCCAGTAGTAAAACAGGGAGCACAGATACGCAGTATTTT.

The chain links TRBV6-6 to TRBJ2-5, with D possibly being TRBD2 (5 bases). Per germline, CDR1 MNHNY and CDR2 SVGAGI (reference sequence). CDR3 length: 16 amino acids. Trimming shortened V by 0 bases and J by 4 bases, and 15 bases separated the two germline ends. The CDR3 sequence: CASSYSASEGRETQYF. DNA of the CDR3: TGTGCCAGCAGTTACTCGGCCTCTGAAGGGAGAGAGACCCAGTACTTC.

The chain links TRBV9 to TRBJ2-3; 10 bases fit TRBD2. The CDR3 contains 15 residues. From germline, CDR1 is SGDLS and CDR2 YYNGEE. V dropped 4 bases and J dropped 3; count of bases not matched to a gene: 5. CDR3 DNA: TGTGCCAGCAGCCCGAGCGGGAGGGTAACAGATACGCAGTATTTT. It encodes CASSPSGRVTDTQYF.

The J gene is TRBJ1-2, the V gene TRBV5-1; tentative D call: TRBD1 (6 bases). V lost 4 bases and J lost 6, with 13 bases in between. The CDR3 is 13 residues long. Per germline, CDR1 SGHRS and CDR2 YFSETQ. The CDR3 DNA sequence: TGCGCCAGCAGCGAGCAGGACAGTGATGGCTACACCTTC. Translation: CASSEQDSDGYTF.

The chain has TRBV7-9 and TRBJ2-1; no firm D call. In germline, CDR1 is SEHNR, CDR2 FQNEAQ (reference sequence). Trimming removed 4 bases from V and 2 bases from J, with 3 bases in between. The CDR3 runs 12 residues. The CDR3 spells CASSSPYNEQFF. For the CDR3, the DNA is TGTGCCAGCAGCTCTCCCTACAATGAGCAGTTCTTC. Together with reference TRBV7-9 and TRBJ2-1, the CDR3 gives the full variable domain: DTGVSQNPRHKITKRGQNVTFRCDPISEHNRLYWYRQTLGQGPEFLTYFQNEAQLEKSRLLSDRFSAERPKGSFSTLEIQRTEQGDSAMYLCASSSPYNEQFFGPGTRLTVL.

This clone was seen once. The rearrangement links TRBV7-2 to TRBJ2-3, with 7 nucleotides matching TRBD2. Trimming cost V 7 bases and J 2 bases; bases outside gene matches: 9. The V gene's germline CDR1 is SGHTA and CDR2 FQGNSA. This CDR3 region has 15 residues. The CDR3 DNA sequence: TGTGCCAGCACCTCCGCCCGGGGGGACACAGATACGCAGTATTTT. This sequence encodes CASTSARGDTDTQYF.

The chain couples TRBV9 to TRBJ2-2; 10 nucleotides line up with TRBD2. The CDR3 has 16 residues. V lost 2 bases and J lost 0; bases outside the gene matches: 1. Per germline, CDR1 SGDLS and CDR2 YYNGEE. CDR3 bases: TGTGCCAGCAGCGTCAGCGGGAGGGCGAACACCGGGGAGCTGTTTTTT. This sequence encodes CASSVSGRANTGELFF.

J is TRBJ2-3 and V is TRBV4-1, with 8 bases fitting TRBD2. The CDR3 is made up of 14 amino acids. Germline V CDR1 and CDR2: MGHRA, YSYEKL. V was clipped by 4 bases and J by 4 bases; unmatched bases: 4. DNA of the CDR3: TGCGCCAGCAGCCCGGGACTAGTGGCAGATACGCAGTATTTT. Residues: CASSPGLVADTQYF.

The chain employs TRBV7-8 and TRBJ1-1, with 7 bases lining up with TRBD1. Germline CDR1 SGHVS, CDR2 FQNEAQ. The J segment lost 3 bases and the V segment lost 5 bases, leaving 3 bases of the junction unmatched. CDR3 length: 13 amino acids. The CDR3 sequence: CASSRGRYTEAFF. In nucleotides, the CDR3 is TGTGCCAGCAGCAGGGGGCGTTACACTGAAGCTTTCTTT.

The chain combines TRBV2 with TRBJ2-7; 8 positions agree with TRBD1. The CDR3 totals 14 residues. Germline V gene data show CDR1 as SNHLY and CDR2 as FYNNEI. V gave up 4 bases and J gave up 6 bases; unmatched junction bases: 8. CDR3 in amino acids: CASSVQDRGREQYF. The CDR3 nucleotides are TGTGCCAGCAGTGTACAAGACAGGGGTCGCGAGCAGTACTTC.

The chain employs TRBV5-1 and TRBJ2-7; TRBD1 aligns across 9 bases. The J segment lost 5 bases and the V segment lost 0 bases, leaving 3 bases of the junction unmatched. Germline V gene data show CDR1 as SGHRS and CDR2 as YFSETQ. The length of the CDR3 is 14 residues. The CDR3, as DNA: TGCGCCAGCAGCTTGGGACAGGGGGGCGACGAGCAGTACTTC. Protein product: CASSLGQGGDEQYF.

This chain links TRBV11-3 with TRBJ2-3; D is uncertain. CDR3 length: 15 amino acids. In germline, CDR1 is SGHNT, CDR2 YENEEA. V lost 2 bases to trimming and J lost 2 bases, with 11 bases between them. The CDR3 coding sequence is TGTGCCAGCAGCTTATTTGGCACCTCCACAGATACGCAGTATTTT. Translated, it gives CASSLFGTSTDTQYF.

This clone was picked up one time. This CDR3 is CASSLGAGDTEAFF. In DNA form, the CDR3 reads TGCGCCAGCAGCTTGGGTGCGGGGGACACTGAAGCTTTCTTT. This chain links TRBV5-1 with TRBJ1-1; maybe TRBD1 (5 bases). The CDR3 sequence is 14 residues long. Germline CDR1 SGHRS, CDR2 YFSETQ. V lost 0 bases to trimming and J lost 3 bases, with 9 bases between them.

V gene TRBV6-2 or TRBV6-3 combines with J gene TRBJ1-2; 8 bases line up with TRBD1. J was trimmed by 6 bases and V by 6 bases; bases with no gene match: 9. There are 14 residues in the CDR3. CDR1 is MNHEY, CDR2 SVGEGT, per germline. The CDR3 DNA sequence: TGTGCCAGCAGCCCCGGGACAGGCTTCGATGGCTACACCTTC. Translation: CASSPGTGFDGYTF.

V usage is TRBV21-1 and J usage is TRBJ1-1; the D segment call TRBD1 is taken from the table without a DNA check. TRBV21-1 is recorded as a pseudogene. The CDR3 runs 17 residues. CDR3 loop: CASSKASRDRVATEAFF. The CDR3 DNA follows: TGTGCCAGCAGCAAAGCCAGTCGGGACAGGGTGGCCACTGAAGCTTTCTTT.

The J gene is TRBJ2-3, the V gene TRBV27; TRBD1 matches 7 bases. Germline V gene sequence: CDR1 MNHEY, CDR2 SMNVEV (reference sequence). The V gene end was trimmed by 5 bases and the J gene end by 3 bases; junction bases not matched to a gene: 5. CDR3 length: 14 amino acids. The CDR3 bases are TGTGCCAGCAGTCTCCTACAGGGGACAGATACGCAGTATTTT. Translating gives CASSLLQGTDTQYF.

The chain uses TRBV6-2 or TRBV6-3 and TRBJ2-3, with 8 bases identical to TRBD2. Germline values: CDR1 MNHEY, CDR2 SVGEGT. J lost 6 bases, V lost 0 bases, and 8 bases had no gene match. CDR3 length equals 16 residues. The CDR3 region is CASSYSSLGGRDTQYF. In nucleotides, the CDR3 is TGTGCCAGCAGTTACTCCTCCCTCGGCGGGAGGGATACGCAGTATTTT.

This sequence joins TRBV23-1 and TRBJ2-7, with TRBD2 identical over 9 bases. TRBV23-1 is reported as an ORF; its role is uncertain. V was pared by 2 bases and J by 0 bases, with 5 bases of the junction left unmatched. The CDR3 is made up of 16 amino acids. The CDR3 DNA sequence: TGCGCCAGCAGTCAACAGCAGCGGGAGGCCTCCTACGAGCAGTACTTC. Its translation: CASSQQQREASYEQYF.

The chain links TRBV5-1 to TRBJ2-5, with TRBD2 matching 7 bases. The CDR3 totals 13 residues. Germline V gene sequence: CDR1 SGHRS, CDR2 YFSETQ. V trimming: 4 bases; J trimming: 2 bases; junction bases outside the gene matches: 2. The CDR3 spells CASSAGVQETQYF. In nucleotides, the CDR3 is TGCGCCAGCAGCGCGGGAGTACAAGAGACCCAGTACTTC.

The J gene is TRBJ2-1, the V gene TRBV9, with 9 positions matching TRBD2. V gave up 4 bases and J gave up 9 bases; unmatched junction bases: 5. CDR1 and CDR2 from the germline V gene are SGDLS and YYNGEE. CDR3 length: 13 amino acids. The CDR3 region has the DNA TGTGCCAGCAGCCCAGGACTAGCGAGTGAGCAGTTCTTC. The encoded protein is CASSPGLASEQFF.

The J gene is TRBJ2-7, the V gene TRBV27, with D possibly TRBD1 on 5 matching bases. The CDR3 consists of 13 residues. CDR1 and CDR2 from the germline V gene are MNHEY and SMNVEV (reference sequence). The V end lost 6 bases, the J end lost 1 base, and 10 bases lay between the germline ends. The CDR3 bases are TGTGCCAGCAGAGCGACAGAATCCTACGAGCAGTACTTC. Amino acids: CASRATESYEQYF.